These 26 T cell receptor beta chains came from one sample sequenced in a study of T cell responses to AZD1222 COVID-19 vaccine. Repertoires were generated with immunoSEQ multiplex PCR, while TCRdb's copy carries only in-frame clones and drops some. The data hold around 120,000 clones, with around 93% observed a single time. Sequencing was performed on peripheral blood, taken 28 days after the second AZD1222 dose. All receptors derive from an adult who received the AZD1222 COVID-19 vaccine.

The chain has TRBV20-1 and TRBJ1-6, with D perhaps matching TRBD1 (5 bases). The germline V gene encodes CDR1 DFQATT and CDR2 SNEGSKA (reference sequence). The CDR3 covers 13 residues. Trimming removed 4 bases from V and 6 bases from J, with 10 bases in between. CDR3 sequence reads: CSATDSSNSPLHF. CDR3 coding DNA: TGCAGTGCTACTGACAGTTCTAATTCACCCCTCCACTTT.

The chain has TRBV5-5 and TRBJ1-5, with D uncertain. This CDR3 spans 14 amino acids. The ends were cut back, 2 bases at V and 6 bases at J, with 12 bases in the middle. Germline CDR1 SGHKS, CDR2 YYEKEE (reference sequence). The CDR3 is CASSLDQEGQPQHF. CDR3 sequence (DNA): TGTGCCAGCAGCTTAGACCAGGAGGGTCAGCCCCAGCATTTT.

The rearrangement links TRBV28 to TRBJ2-7, with 7 bases matching TRBD1. With 6 bases clipped from V and 7 bases from J, the junction kept 9 bases outside the gene matches. The CDR3 runs to 13 residues. Germline V gene lookup returns CDR1 MDHEN and CDR2 SYDVKM. CDR3 nucleotides: TGTGCCAGCAGAACCGGGACAGTTCGGGAGCAGTACTTC. Its protein is CASRTGTVREQYF.

The rearrangement links TRBV5-1 to TRBJ2-7; 10 nucleotides line up with TRBD1. Germline-derived CDR1 and CDR2 are SGHRS and YFSETQ. With V trimmed by 6 bases and J by 6 bases, 9 bases remained unmatched. This CDR3 is built from 14 residues. The chain's CDR3 is CASTGDRGPLEQYF. The CDR3 DNA reads as TGCGCCAGCACAGGGGACAGGGGACCTCTCGAGCAGTACTTC.

The V call is TRBV18, the J call TRBJ2-2, with unresolved D. The V gene lost 2 bases and the J gene lost 5 bases, with 6 bases spanning the gap. This CDR3 is 13 amino acids long. The germline CDR1 and CDR2 sequences are KGHSH and LQKENI. As DNA, the CDR3 is TGTGCCAGCTCACCAGTGACTACCGGGGAGCTGTTTTTT. This gives the protein CASSPVTTGELFF.

This chain joins TRBV11-2 and TRBJ2-5; 8 positions match TRBD1. V lost 4 bases and J lost 2; bases outside the gene matches: 0. CDR3 length: 13 residues. The germline V gene encodes CDR1 SGHAT and CDR2 FQNNGV. CDR3: CASSWTGQETQYF. Here the CDR3 DNA reads TGTGCCAGCAGCTGGACAGGGCAAGAGACCCAGTACTTC.

This CDR3 reads CASSLAGTDEKLFF. For the CDR3, the DNA is TGTGCCAGCAGCCTGGCTGGGACAGATGAAAAACTGTTTTTT. V and J are TRBV3-1 (or the pseudogene TRBV3-2) and TRBJ1-4, with 7 bases identical to TRBD1. The CDR3 consists of 14 residues. Germline V gene data show CDR1 as LGHDT and CDR2 as YNNKEL (reference sequence). Unmatched junction bases numbered 5, after V lost 4 bases and J lost 6 bases.

This clone was seen a single time. V usage is TRBV28 and J usage is TRBJ1-2; the D gene is possibly TRBD1 (6 bases). Deletions cut 6 bases from V and 0 bases from J, with 17 bases between. Germline CDR1 reads MDHEN; CDR2 reads SYDVKM. The CDR3 sequence is 16 residues long. CDR3 nucleotides: TGTGCCAGCAGCTCACCGGGACAACCCTCTAACTATGGCTACACCTTC. Translating it yields CASSSPGQPSNYGYTF.

V is TRBV6-5 and J is TRBJ1-5; the D gene is possibly TRBD1 (5 bases). V lost 4 bases and J 5 bases, leaving 9 bases between the germline ends. Germline loops: CDR1 MNHEY, CDR2 SVGAGI. The CDR3 covers 13 residues. The CDR3 here is CASSSGWDQPQHF. The CDR3 coding sequence is TGTGCCAGCAGTTCAGGGTGGGATCAGCCCCAGCATTTT.

This clone showed up just a few times. This sequence joins TRBV5-1 and TRBJ2-2; D is perhaps TRBD1 (6 bases). V was cut by 4 bases and J by 6 bases, with 19 bases left in between. The CDR3 spans 16 residues. The germline V gene encodes CDR1 SGHRS and CDR2 YFSETQ. CDR3 residues: CASSVTGSSSAGELFF. The CDR3, as DNA: TGCGCCAGCAGCGTAACAGGGTCCTCGTCGGCCGGGGAGCTGTTTTTT.

Turning to this clone: Other DNA sequences within the sample encode an identical CDR3. The rearrangement joins TRBV7-2 to TRBJ1-2; 7 bases are shared with TRBD1. Looked up from germline, CDR1 is SGHTA and CDR2 is FQGNSA. The ends lost 1 base at V and 6 bases at J; junction bases unmatched: 5. CDR3 size: 14 residues. CDR3 in DNA: TGTGCCAGCAGCTTAGATCGCAGGGGGGATGGCTACACCTTC. It yields the protein CASSLDRRGDGYTF. The whole variable domain, remainder taken from reference TRBV7-2 and TRBJ1-2, is GAGVSQSPSNKVTEKGKDVELRCDPISGHTALYWYRQSLGQGLEFLIYFQGNSAPDKSGLPSDRFSAERTGGSVSTLTIQRTQQEDSAVYLCASSLDRRGDGYTFGSGTRLTVV.

The chain employs TRBV27 and TRBJ1-5; D possibly corresponds to TRBD1 (5 bases). Germline-derived CDR1 and CDR2 are MNHEY and SMNVEV (reference sequence). The V and J ends lost 6 bases and 6 bases respectively, with 18 bases between them. The length of the CDR3 is 15 residues. This chain's CDR3 is CASRSHDVGRQPQHF. As DNA, the CDR3 is TGTGCCAGCAGATCCCATGACGTGGGGCGTCAGCCCCAGCATTTT.

This chain links TRBV11-1 with TRBJ2-7, with D possibly matching TRBD2 (5 bases). Trimming pared 5 bases from V and 0 bases from J, leaving 14 bases between. CDR1 SGHAT and CDR2 FQDESV come from the germline V gene (reference sequence). CDR3 length: 15 amino acids. The CDR3 loop reads CASSPIGVFSYEQYF. The DNA for the CDR3 is TGTGCCAGCAGCCCCATCGGGGTCTTCTCCTACGAGCAGTACTTC.

In its sample, this clone was seen once. One end of the junction does not line up with germline, which may come from a read error. The J gene is TRBJ1-3, the V gene TRBV7-7; no clear D. Germline loops: CDR1 SSHAT, CDR2 FNYEAQ (reference sequence). The CDR3 spans 18 residues. CDR3 in amino acids: CASSLIGLGSASGNTIYF. The CDR3 coding sequence is TGTGCTAGCAGCTTAATTGGTTTAGGCAGCGCCTCTGGAAACACCATATATTTT. Looking up the rest from reference TRBV7-7 and TRBJ1-3 gives the full variable domain: GAGVSQSPRYKVTKRGQDVTLRCDPISSHATLYWYQQALGQGPEFLTYFNYEAQPDKSGLPSDRFSAERPEGSISTLTIQRTEQRDSAMYRCASSLIGLGSASGNTIYFGEGSWLTVV.

This chain joins TRBV19 and TRBJ2-5; TRBD2 matches 14 bases. The CDR3 is made up of 16 amino acids. CDR1 and CDR2 (germline): LNHDA, SQIVND (reference sequence). V was pared by 5 bases and J by 5 bases, with 7 bases of the junction left unmatched. The CDR3 loop is CASSWGLAGVRETQYF. The CDR3 bases are TGTGCCAGTAGTTGGGGACTAGCGGGAGTGAGGGAGACCCAGTACTTC.

The rearrangement uses TRBV28 and TRBJ2-5; 7 positions match TRBD1. V dropped 3 bases and J dropped 2; count of bases not matched to a gene: 12. This CDR3 is built from 17 residues. Germline CDR1 and CDR2: MDHEN and SYDVKM. CDR3 sequence: CASSFPPVRRGQETQYF. Written as DNA, the CDR3 is TGTGCCAGCAGTTTCCCTCCGGTGCGCAGGGGGCAAGAGACCCAGTACTTC.

CDR3 nucleotide sequence: TGTGCCAGCAGCTTATCCGGGACAGTAATCACAGATACGCAGTATTTT. Amino acids: CASSLSGTVITDTQYF. This chain joins TRBV7-9 and TRBJ2-3, with TRBD1 matching over 7 bases. The CDR3 is 16 amino acids. The junction had 7 bases not matched to a gene; V was cut back by 2 bases and J by 2 bases. Germline lookup yields CDR1 SEHNR and CDR2 FQNEAQ (reference sequence).

With regard to this clone: Other nucleotide sequences from this sample produce the same CDR3. The V and J genes are TRBV5-6 and TRBJ1-3, with a possible D match to TRBD1 (5 bases). CDR1 and CDR2 from the germline V gene are SGHDT and YYEEEE. Trimming cost V 0 bases and J 4 bases, with 5 bases left between them. The CDR3 length is 13 residues. The CDR3 nucleotides read TGTGCCAGCAGCTTGGACAGGGGAAACACCATATATTTT. Translated: CASSLDRGNTIYF.

The V and J genes are TRBV12-3 or TRBV12-4 and TRBJ1-1, with a weak D call TRBD1 (6 bases). The CDR3 covers 13 residues. Trimming took off 6 bases at V and 3 bases at J, with 11 bases between the two ends. The CDR3 sequence: CASSVTGYTEAFF. DNA of the CDR3: TGTGCCAGCAGCGTTACAGGGTACACTGAAGCTTTCTTT.

The rearrangement joins TRBV7-2 to TRBJ1-2, with D possibly TRBD1 on 5 matching bases. V lost 2 bases, J lost 10 bases, and 14 bases lay in between. CDR1 is SGHTA, CDR2 FQGNSA, per germline. The CDR3 spans 13 residues. The CDR3 sequence is CASSLRDGVNYTF. The CDR3 coding sequence is TGTGCCAGCAGCTTAAGGGACGGAGTAAACTACACCTTC.

The chain employs TRBV9 and TRBJ1-1; TRBD1 matches 7 bases. CDR1 is SGDLS, CDR2 YYNGEE, per germline. The CDR3 totals 15 residues. The V gene end was trimmed by 4 bases and the J gene end by 0 bases; junction bases not matched to a gene: 6. CDR3 sequence: CASSQGGFMNTEAFF. The CDR3 bases are TGTGCCAGCAGCCAGGGGGGGTTCATGAACACTGAAGCTTTCTTT.

The chain links TRBV28 to TRBJ2-2; D possibly corresponds to TRBD2 (5 bases). CDR1 and CDR2 (germline): MDHEN, SYDVKM. Trimming removed 5 bases from V and 4 bases from J, with 17 bases in between. This CDR3 has 16 amino acids. The CDR3 is CASSIGPIAGTGELFF. In nucleotides, the CDR3 is TGTGCCAGCAGTATCGGGCCGATTGCGGGCACCGGGGAGCTGTTTTTT.

V is TRBV19 and J is TRBJ2-2; D unclear. CDR3 length: 17 residues. The V gene's germline CDR1 is LNHDA and CDR2 SQIVND (reference sequence). The V gene lost 5 bases and the J gene lost 9 bases, with 25 bases spanning the gap. The CDR3 here is CASSVGRIESRTRELFF. For the CDR3, the DNA is TGTGCCAGTAGTGTAGGACGGATTGAGAGCCGAACCAGGGAGCTGTTTTTT.

This clone was found a few times. The chain recombines TRBV19 with TRBJ1-1, with 7 bases that match TRBD1. The CDR3 loop spans 14 amino acids. J lost 0 bases, V lost 4 bases, and 2 bases had no gene match. The germline CDR1 and CDR2 sequences are LNHDA and SQIVND (reference sequence). Here the CDR3 reads CASSKGGLNTEAFF. CDR3 nucleotide sequence: TGTGCCAGTAGTAAAGGGGGCCTGAACACTGAAGCTTTCTTT.

The chain carries TRBV28 and TRBJ2-7; the match to TRBD1 covers 7 bases. J gave up 2 bases and V 8 bases, and 15 bases lay outside the gene matches. This CDR3 contains 16 residues. CDR1 is MDHEN and CDR2 is SYDVKM in the germline V gene. The CDR3 sequence: CASEDRGQALTYEQYF. CDR3 in DNA: TGTGCCAGCGAAGACCGAGGACAGGCCTTAACCTACGAGCAGTACTTC.

The rearrangement uses TRBV19 and TRBJ1-1; 9 bases align to TRBD1. Germline CDR1 LNHDA, CDR2 SQIVND (reference sequence). V shed 9 bases and J 6 bases; nucleotides not matched to a gene: 8. The CDR3 totals 13 residues. The CDR3 region is CASIPGQGPEAFF. CDR3 nucleotide sequence: TGTGCCAGCATTCCGGGACAGGGTCCTGAAGCTTTCTTT.